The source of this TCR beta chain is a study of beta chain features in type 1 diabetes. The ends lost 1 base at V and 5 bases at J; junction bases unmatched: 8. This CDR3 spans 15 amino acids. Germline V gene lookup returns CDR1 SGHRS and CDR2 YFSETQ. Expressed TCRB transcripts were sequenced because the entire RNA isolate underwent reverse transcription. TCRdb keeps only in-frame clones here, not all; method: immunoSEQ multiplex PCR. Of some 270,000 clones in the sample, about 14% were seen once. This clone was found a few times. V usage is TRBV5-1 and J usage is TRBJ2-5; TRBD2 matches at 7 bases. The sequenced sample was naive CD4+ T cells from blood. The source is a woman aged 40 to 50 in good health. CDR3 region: CASSLWGGDGETQYF. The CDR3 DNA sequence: TGCGCCAGCAGCTTGTGGGGGGGAGACGGGGAGACCCAGTACTTC.